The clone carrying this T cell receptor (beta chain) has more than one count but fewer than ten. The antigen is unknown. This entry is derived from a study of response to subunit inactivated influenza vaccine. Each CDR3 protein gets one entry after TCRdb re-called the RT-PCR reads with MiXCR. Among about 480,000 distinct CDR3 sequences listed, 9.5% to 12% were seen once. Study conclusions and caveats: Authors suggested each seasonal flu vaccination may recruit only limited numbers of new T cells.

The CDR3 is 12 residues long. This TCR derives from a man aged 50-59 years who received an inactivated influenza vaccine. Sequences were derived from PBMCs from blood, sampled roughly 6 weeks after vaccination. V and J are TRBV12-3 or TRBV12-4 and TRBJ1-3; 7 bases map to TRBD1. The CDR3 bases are TGTACTACAGGGGACTCTGGAAACACCATATATTTT. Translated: CTTGDSGNTIYF.